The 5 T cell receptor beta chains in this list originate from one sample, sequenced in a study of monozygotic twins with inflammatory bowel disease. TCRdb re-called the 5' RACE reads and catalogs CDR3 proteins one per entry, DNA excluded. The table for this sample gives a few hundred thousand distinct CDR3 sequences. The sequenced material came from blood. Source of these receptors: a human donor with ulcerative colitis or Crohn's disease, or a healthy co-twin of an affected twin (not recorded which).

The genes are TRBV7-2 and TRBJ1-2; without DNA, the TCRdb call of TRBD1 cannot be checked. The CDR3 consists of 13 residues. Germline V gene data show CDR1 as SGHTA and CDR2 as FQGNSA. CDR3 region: CASSNRVTYGYTF.

The CDR3 here is CASSPKQAGLAGGPTSTDTQYF. This chain uses TRBV6-2 or TRBV6-3 with TRBJ2-3; the D call of TRBD2 rests on TCRdb alone, since no DNA is present to check it. The length of the CDR3 is 22 residues. Germline CDR1 and CDR2: MNHEY and SVGEGT.

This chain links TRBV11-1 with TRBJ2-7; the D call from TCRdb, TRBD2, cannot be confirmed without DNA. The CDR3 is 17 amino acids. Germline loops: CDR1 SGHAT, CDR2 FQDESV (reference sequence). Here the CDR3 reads CASSIPGLAGGPHEQYF.

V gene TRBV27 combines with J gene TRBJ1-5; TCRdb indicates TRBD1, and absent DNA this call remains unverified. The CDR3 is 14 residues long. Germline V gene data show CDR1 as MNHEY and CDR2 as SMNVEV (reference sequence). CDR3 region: CASSQQGASQPQHF.

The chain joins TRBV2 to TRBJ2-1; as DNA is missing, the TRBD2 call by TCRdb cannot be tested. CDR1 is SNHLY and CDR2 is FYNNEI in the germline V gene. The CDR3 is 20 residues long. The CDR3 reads CASSAPGLAGGGSSYNEQFF.